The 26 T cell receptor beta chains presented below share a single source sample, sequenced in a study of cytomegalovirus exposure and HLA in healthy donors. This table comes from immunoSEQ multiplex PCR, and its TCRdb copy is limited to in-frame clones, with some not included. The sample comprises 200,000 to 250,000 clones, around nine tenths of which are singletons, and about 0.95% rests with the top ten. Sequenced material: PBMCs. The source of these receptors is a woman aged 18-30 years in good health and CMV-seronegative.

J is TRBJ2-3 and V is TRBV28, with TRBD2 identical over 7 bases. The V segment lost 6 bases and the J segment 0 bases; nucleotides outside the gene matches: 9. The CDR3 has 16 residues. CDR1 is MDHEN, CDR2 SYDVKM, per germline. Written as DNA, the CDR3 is TGTGCCAGCAGCCCTGGTTTGCGGGGGAGCACAGATACGCAGTATTTT. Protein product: CASSPGLRGSTDTQYF.

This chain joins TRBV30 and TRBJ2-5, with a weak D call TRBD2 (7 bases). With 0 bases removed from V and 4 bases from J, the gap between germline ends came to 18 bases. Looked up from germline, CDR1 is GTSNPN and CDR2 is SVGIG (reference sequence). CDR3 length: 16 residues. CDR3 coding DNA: TGTGCCTGGAGTGTTGGAGCGGGGAGGGGGATAGAGACCCAGTACTTC. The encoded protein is CAWSVGAGRGIETQYF.

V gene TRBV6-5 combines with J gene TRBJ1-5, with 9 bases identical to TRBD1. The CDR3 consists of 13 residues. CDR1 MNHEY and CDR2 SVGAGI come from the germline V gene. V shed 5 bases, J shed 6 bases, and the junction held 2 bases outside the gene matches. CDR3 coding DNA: TGTGCCAGCAGTGCGGGACAGGGTCAGCCCCAGCATTTT. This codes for CASSAGQGQPQHF.

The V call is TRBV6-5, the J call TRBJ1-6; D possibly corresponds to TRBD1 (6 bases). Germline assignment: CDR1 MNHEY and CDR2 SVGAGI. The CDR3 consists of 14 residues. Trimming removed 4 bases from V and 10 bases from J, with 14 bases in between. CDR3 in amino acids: CASSFSQGFSPLHF. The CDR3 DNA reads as TGTGCCAGCAGTTTCTCGCAGGGGTTCTCACCCCTCCACTTT.

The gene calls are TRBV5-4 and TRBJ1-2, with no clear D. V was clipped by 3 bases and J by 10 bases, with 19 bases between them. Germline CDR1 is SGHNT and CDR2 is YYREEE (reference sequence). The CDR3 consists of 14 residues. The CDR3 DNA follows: TGTGCCAGCAGCTCGCTAAGCCGTTTGAGGAACTACACCTTC. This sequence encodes CASSSLSRLRNYTF.

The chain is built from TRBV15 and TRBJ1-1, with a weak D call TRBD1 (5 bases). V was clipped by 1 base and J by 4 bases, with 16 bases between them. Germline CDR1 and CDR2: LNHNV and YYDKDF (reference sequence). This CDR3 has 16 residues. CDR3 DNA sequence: TGTGCCACCAGCAGAGGCCGAGAGGGGAGGGGCACTGAAGCTTTCTTT. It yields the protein CATSRGREGRGTEAFF.

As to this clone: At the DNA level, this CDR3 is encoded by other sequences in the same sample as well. The CDR3 DNA is TGTGCCAGCAGTTTGGGGCGGAACACTGAAGCTTTCTTT. It is translated as CASSLGRNTEAFF. V usage is TRBV27 and J usage is TRBJ1-1; a possible D gene is TRBD1 (5 bases). There are 13 residues in the CDR3. Germline lookup yields CDR1 MNHEY and CDR2 SMNVEV (reference sequence). V was trimmed by 3 bases and J by 1 base, leaving 6 bases between them.

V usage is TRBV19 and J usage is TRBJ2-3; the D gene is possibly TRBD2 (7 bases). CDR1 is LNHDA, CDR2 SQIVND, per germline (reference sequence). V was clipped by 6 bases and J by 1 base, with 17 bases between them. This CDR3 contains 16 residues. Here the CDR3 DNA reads TGTGCCAGTAGCCGAGGGGGGGGCACCCGCACAGATACGCAGTATTTT. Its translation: CASSRGGGTRTDTQYF.

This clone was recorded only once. As DNA, the CDR3 is TGTGCCAGCAGTGACACCCGGAGCTCCTACAATGAGCAGTTCTTC. Residues: CASSDTRSSYNEQFF. The rearrangement joins TRBV6-4 to TRBJ2-1, with no clear D. The germline V and J ends were trimmed by 2 bases and 0 bases, with 8 bases remaining between them. The CDR3 extends over 15 amino acids. Germline CDR1 reads MRHNA; CDR2 reads SNTAGT.

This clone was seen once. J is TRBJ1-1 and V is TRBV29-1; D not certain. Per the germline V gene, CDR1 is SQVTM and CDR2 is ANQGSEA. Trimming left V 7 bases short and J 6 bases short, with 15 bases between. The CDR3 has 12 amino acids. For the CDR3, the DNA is TGCAGCGGCGCACGGGGAGCCTCTGAAGCTTTCTTT. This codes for CSGARGASEAFF. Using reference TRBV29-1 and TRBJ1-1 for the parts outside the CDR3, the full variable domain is SAVISQKPSRDICQRGTSLTIQCQVDSQVTMMFWYRQQPGQSLTLIATANQGSEATYESGFVIDKFPISRPNLTFSTLTVSNMSPEDSSIYLCSGARGASEAFFGQGTRLTVV.

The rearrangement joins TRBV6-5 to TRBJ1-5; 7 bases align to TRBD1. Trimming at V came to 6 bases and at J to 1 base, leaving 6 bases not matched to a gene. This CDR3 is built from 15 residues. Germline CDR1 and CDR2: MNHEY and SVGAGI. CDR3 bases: TGTGCCAGCAGCCCAAGGACAGGAAGCAATCAGCCCCAGCATTTT. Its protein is CASSPRTGSNQPQHF.

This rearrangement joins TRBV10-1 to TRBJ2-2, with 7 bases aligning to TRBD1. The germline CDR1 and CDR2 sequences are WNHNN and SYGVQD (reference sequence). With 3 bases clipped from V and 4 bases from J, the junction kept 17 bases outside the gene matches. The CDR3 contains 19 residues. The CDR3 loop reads CASSDYHRTGVGSTGELFF. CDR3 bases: TGCGCCAGCAGTGATTATCACAGAACAGGGGTCGGTAGCACCGGGGAGCTGTTTTTT.

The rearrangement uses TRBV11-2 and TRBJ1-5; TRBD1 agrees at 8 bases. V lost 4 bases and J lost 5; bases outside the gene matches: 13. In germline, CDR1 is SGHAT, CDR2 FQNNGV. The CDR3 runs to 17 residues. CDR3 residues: CASSSSSTGDLYQPQHF. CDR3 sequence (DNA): TGTGCCAGCAGCTCCAGCTCGACAGGGGACCTTTATCAGCCCCAGCATTTT.

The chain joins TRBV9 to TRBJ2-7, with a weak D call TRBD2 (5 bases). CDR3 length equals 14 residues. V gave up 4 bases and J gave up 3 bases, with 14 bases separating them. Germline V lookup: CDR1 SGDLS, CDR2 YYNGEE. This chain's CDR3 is CASSSKGDHYEQYF. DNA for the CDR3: TGTGCCAGCAGCTCAAAGGGAGACCACTACGAGCAGTACTTC.

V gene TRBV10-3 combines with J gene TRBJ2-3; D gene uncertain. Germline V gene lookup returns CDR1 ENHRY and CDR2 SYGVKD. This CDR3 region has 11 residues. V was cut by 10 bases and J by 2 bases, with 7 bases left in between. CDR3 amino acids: CATASTDTQYF. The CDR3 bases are TGTGCCACCGCGTCCACAGATACGCAGTATTTT.

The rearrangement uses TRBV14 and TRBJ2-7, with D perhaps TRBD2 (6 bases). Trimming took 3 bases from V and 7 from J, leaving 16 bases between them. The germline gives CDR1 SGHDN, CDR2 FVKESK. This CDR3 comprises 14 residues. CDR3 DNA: TGTGCCAGCAGCCAGATTATGTGGGGGAGGGAGCAGTACTTC. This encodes CASSQIMWGREQYF.

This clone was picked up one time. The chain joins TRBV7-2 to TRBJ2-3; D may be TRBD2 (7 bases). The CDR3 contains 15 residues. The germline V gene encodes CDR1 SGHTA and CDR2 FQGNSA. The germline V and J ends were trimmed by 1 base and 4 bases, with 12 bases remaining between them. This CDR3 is CASSLVGGPADTQYF. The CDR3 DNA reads TGTGCCAGCAGCTTAGTGGGGGGGCCGGCAGATACGCAGTATTTT.

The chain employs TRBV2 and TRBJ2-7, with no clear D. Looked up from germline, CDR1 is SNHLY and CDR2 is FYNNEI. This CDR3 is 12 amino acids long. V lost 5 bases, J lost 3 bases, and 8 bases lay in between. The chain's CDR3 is CASSFVLYEQYF. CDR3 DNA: TGTGCCAGCAGTTTTGTCCTCTACGAGCAGTACTTC.

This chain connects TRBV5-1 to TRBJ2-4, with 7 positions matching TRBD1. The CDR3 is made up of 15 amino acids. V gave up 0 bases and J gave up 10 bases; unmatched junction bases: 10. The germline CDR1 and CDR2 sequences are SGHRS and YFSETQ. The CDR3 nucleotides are TGCGCCAGCAGCTTGGGAGATAGGGACAGCCCAATTCAGTACTTC. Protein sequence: CASSLGDRDSPIQYF.

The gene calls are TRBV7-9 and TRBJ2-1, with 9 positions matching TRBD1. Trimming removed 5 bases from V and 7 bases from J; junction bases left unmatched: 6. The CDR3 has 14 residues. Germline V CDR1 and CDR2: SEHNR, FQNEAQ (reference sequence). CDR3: CASSPTGGGNEQFF. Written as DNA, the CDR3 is TGTGCCAGCAGCCCGACAGGGGGAGGGAATGAGCAGTTCTTC.

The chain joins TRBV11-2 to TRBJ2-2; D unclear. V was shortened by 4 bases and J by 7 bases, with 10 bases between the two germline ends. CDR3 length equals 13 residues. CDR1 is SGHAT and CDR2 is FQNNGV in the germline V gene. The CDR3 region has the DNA TGTGCCAGCAGCTCGGTAGTATTCGGGGAGCTGTTTTTT. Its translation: CASSSVVFGELFF.

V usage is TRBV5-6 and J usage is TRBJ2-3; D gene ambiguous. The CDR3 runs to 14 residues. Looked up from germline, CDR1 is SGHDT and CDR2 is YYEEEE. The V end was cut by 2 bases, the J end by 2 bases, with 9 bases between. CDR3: CASSFGFITDTQYF. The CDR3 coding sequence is TGTGCCAGCAGCTTCGGGTTCATCACAGATACGCAGTATTTT.

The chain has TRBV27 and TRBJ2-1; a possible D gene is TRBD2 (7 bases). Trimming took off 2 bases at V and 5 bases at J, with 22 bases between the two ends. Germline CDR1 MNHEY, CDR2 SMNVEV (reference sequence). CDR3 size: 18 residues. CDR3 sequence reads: CASSLLEIGGGPDNEQFF. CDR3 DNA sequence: TGTGCCAGCAGTTTACTCGAAATAGGGGGGGGCCCGGACAATGAGCAGTTCTTC.

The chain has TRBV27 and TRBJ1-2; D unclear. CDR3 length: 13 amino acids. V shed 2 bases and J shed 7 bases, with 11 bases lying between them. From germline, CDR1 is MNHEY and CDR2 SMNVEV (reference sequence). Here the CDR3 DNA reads TGTGCCAGCAGTTTAAGGTCCGGGGTTGGCTACACCTTC. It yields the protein CASSLRSGVGYTF.

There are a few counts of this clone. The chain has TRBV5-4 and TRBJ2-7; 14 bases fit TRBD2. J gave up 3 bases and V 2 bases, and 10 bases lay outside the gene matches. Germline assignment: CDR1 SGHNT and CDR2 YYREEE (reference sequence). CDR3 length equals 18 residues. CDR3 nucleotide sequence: TGTGCCAGCAGCTTTGGGACTAGCGGGAGTGGTATTCGCTACGAGCAGTACTTC. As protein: CASSFGTSGSGIRYEQYF.

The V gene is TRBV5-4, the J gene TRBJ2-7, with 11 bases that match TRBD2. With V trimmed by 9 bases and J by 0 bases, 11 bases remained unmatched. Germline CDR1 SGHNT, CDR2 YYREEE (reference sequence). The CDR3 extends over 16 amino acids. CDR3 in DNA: TGTGCCATCGGGGGCGGGGGACTAGCGGACTCCTACGAGCAGTACTTC. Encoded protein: CAIGGGGLADSYEQYF.